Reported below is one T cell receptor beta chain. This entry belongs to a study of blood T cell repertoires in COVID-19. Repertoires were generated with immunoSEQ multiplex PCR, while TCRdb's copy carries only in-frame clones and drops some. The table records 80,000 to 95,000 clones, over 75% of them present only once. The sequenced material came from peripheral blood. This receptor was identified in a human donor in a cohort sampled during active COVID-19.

The chain's CDR3 is CASSLERAGELFF. The CDR3 DNA follows: TGTGCCAGCAGCTTGGAGAGGGCTGGGGAGCTGTTTTTT. V gene TRBV7-3 combines with J gene TRBJ2-2, with a weak D call TRBD2 (5 bases). Trimming pared 3 bases from V and 8 bases from J, leaving 10 bases between. The CDR3 covers 13 residues. Germline loops: CDR1 SGHTA, CDR2 FQGTGA.